The rows below give T cell receptor beta chains drawn from one sample of a study of regulatory T cells in long-lasting Graves disease. One entry per CDR3 protein results from TCRdb running MiXCR on the multiplex PCR reads. This table holds 600,000 to 850,000 distinct CDR3 sequences, about 32% found once. The source was peripheral blood mononuclear cells (PBMCs), collected when the disease was refractory, from a patient treated with antithyroid drugs. These receptors were obtained from a female donor with Graves disease. Both conserved end residues are part of each CDR3. D genes are given only for firm matches. Expanded clones are given a class, and other clones once, few, many or no size at all.

abundance: -; v_gene: TRBV11-2; j_gene: TRBJ1-1; d_gene: -; CDR3nt: TGTGCCAGCACCCTTAGTCGGGGGGGCACTGAAGCTTTCTTT; CDR3aa: CASTLSRGGTEAFF
abundance: -; v_gene: TRBV5-1; j_gene: TRBJ2-5; d_gene: -; CDR3nt: TGCGCCAGCAGCTTGTTCGGGACGGCGAGTCAAGAGACCCAGTACTTC; CDR3aa: CASSLFGTASQETQYF
abundance: -; v_gene: TRBV28; j_gene: TRBJ2-7; d_gene: -; CDR3nt: TGTGCCAGCAGTTCTGAACTAGGTTGGGGCGAGCAGTACTTC; CDR3aa: CASSSELGWGEQYF
abundance: -; v_gene: TRBV6-1; j_gene: TRBJ1-1; d_gene: TRBD1; CDR3nt: TGTGCCAGCAGTACGGGACAGGGCCCCACTGAAGCTTTCTTT; CDR3aa: CASSTGQGPTEAFF
abundance: -; v_gene: TRBV5-6; j_gene: TRBJ2-1; d_gene: -; CDR3nt: TGTGCCAGCAGCCCCGGTGGGGTGAGCTCCTACAATGAGCAGTTCTTC; CDR3aa: CASSPGGVSSYNEQFF
abundance: -; v_gene: TRBV19; j_gene: TRBJ1-1; d_gene: -; CDR3nt: TGTGCCAGTAGTATCGGAGACGGCATGAACACTGAAGCTTTCTTT; CDR3aa: CASSIGDGMNTEAFF
abundance: -; v_gene: TRBV18; j_gene: TRBJ1-1; d_gene: -; CDR3nt: TGTGCCAGCTCACCACACGCGACACCCTTATTGACTGAAGCTTTCTTT; CDR3aa: CASSPHATPLLTEAFF
abundance: -; v_gene: TRBV3-1; j_gene: TRBJ1-5; d_gene: -; CDR3nt: TGTGCCAGCAGCCATAAGAATCAGCCCCAGCATTTT; CDR3aa: CASSHKNQPQHF
abundance: -; v_gene: TRBV20-1; j_gene: TRBJ2-7; d_gene: TRBD1; CDR3nt: TGCAGTGCTAGATCACTACGGACAGGGGGCAACGAGCAGTACTTC; CDR3aa: CSARSLRTGGNEQYF
abundance: -; v_gene: TRBV7-9; j_gene: TRBJ2-5; d_gene: -; CDR3nt: TGTGCCAGCAGCGGAAAAAGTCAGGGCAGGGGTACGAGGGAGACCCAGTACTTC; CDR3aa: CASSGKSQGRGTRETQYF
abundance: many; v_gene: TRBV12-3/TRBV12-4; j_gene: TRBJ1-1; d_gene: -; CDR3nt: TGTGCCAGCAGGGCGAGTTTGGGGGCTGAGGCTTTCTTT; CDR3aa: CASRASLGAEAFF
abundance: -; v_gene: TRBV5-4; j_gene: TRBJ2-2; d_gene: TRBD1; CDR3nt: TGTGCCAGCAGCTTGGAGAGGACAGGGTTCGGCGGGGAGCTGTTTTTT; CDR3aa: CASSLERTGFGGELFF
abundance: few; v_gene: TRBV27; j_gene: TRBJ2-4; d_gene: -; CDR3nt: TGTGCCAGCAGTTTTAACCCTACGGGAGCAAACATTCAGTACTTC; CDR3aa: CASSFNPTGANIQYF
abundance: -; v_gene: TRBV7-9; j_gene: TRBJ1-1; d_gene: -; CDR3nt: TGTGCCAGCAGCTTGAGAATGCTGGGCACTGAAGCTTTCTTT; CDR3aa: CASSLRMLGTEAFF
abundance: -; v_gene: TRBV5-1; j_gene: TRBJ1-1; d_gene: -; CDR3nt: TGCGCCAGCAGCTTTGGTGTGGGGGGAGGGACTGAAGCTTTCTTT; CDR3aa: CASSFGVGGGTEAFF
abundance: -; v_gene: TRBV7-9; j_gene: TRBJ2-1; d_gene: -; CDR3nt: TGTGCCAGCAGCTTAACGGCGTTCTACAATGAGCAGTTCTTC; CDR3aa: CASSLTAFYNEQFF
abundance: -; v_gene: TRBV5-1; j_gene: TRBJ1-4; d_gene: TRBD1; CDR3nt: TGCGCCAGCAGCACGGGACAGGGAATTGCAACTAATGAAAAACTGTTTTTT; CDR3aa: CASSTGQGIATNEKLFF
abundance: -; v_gene: TRBV24-1; j_gene: TRBJ2-7; d_gene: TRBD1; CDR3nt: TGTGCCACCATAATCAGGGGGTCCTACGAGCAGTACTTC; CDR3aa: CATIIRGSYEQYF
abundance: many; v_gene: TRBV6-1; j_gene: TRBJ1-2; d_gene: -; CDR3nt: TGTGCCAGCAGTGAAGACGGGACGACGGGCTACACCTTC; CDR3aa: CASSEDGTTGYTF
abundance: once; v_gene: TRBV11-2; j_gene: TRBJ1-4; d_gene: TRBD1; CDR3nt: TGTGCCAGCAGCCTTAGAGGGACAGTAGAAGAAAAACTGTTTTTT; CDR3aa: CASSLRGTVEEKLFF
abundance: -; v_gene: TRBV10-3; j_gene: TRBJ2-7; d_gene: TRBD2; CDR3nt: TGTGCCATCAGAAGGACTAGCGGAGGGTACGAGCAGTACTTC; CDR3aa: CAIRRTSGGYEQYF